This T cell receptor beta chain was sequenced during a study of blood T cell repertoires in COVID-19. Study context: Specimens from acute and convalescent COVID-19 originated in the United States, Italy and Spain. The cDNA or gDNA used as material had been derived from T cells, B-cell-depleted T cells, or PBMCs.

Original handling: For nucleated cells, counts were estimated from reference gene primer amplification. Sequencing was performed with immunoSEQ multiplex PCR; in TCRdb, only in-frame clones are kept and a portion is missing. V and J calls and clone size come straight from that table; D and trimming were deduced from the DNA. This sample yields around 300,000 clones, of which approximately 86% are seen a single time; over 10% belongs to the top ten. Patients of the Seattle cohort, enrolled during active infection, were followed longitudinally. Germline assignment: CDR1 SGHTA and CDR2 FQGNSA. The V end lost 5 bases, the J end lost 3 bases, and 17 bases lay between the germline ends. This CDR3 is 15 amino acids long.

The clonotype was recovered from a woman aged 70-85 years with COVID-19, enrolled during active disease. This chain links TRBV7-2 with TRBJ2-7; D possibly corresponds to TRBD1 (5 bases). The sample was peripheral blood. The CDR3 here is CASSPTAGKYYEQYF. The CDR3 DNA reads TGTGCCAGCAGCCCCACGGCAGGGAAGTACTACGAGCAGTACTTC.